A single sample gave rise to the 29 T cell receptor beta chains below, sequenced in a study of blood T cell repertoires in COVID-19. Sequencing used immunoSEQ multiplex PCR; TCRdb keeps in-frame clones, though not all of them. The sample has about 400,000 clones; over 75% are singletons. Sequenced input: PBMCs or T cells enriched from blood (not recorded which). The receptors stem from a woman younger than 45 with acute COVID-19.

V gene TRBV7-2 combines with J gene TRBJ1-1, with 7 bases lining up with TRBD1. The germline V gene encodes CDR1 SGHTA and CDR2 FQGNSA. This CDR3 has 13 residues. V trimming: 7 bases; J trimming: 3 bases; junction bases outside the gene matches: 5. In DNA, the CDR3 is TGTGCCAGCACCCTGGACAGGTACACTGAAGCTTTCTTT. Its translation is CASTLDRYTEAFF.

The rearrangement joins TRBV24-1 to TRBJ2-3, with 10 bases that match TRBD1. The J segment lost 4 bases and the V segment lost 6 bases, leaving 9 bases of the junction unmatched. Germline V gene lookup returns CDR1 KGHDR and CDR2 SFDVKD. This CDR3 has 16 amino acids. In DNA form, the CDR3 reads TGTGCCACCAGTCCCTACCCCGGGACAGGGGCAGATACGCAGTATTTT. Translated, it gives CATSPYPGTGADTQYF.

The chain uses TRBV25-1 and TRBJ1-5; no reliable D call. The germline V gene has CDR1 MGHDK and CDR2 SYGVNS. V lost 3 bases and J lost 0, with 15 bases in between. This CDR3 is 17 amino acids long. DNA for the CDR3: TGTGCCAGCAGTGATACTCGGGGAGGCGGTAGCAATCAGCCCCAGCATTTT. It translates to CASSDTRGGGSNQPQHF.

The chain joins TRBV7-3 to TRBJ2-7; D perhaps matches TRBD1 (6 bases). V gave up 4 bases and J gave up 6 bases, with 22 bases separating them. The CDR3 runs to 16 residues. Germline assignment: CDR1 SGHTA and CDR2 FQGTGA. The CDR3 DNA is TGTGCCAGCAGCTCGTCAGGGGCCCCGACTATTGGCGAGCAGTACTTC. This encodes CASSSSGAPTIGEQYF.

The chain uses TRBV5-1 and TRBJ1-2; no clear D gene. Trimming took off 0 bases at V and 5 bases at J, with 8 bases between the two ends. This CDR3 region has 13 residues. Germline V gene lookup returns CDR1 SGHRS and CDR2 YFSETQ. Written as DNA, the CDR3 is TGCGCCAGCAGCTTGGACAGTTCGTATGGCTACACCTTC. Translating gives CASSLDSSYGYTF.

The chain employs TRBV7-2 and TRBJ1-6; D is unresolved. The ends were cut back, 1 base at V and 3 bases at J, with 10 bases in the middle. This CDR3 spans 16 amino acids. The germline gives CDR1 SGHTA, CDR2 FQGNSA. CDR3 sequence reads: CASSLEQANYNSPLHF. In nucleotides, the CDR3 is TGTGCCAGCAGCTTAGAGCAGGCCAACTATAATTCACCCCTCCACTTT.

This clone is a singleton in its sample. This chain uses TRBV5-1 with TRBJ2-7, with 8 bases identical to TRBD2. J lost 2 bases, V lost 2 bases, and 3 bases had no gene match. The CDR3 is 14 residues long. CDR1 and CDR2 (germline): SGHRS, YFSETQ. CDR3 protein: CASSFSGGTYEQYF. The DNA for the CDR3 is TGCGCCAGCAGCTTCAGCGGGGGAACCTACGAGCAGTACTTC.

The chain employs TRBV28 and TRBJ1-5; TRBD1 aligns across 10 bases. Germline assignment: CDR1 MDHEN and CDR2 SYDVKM. There are 14 residues in the CDR3. Losses at the gene ends were 10 bases for V and 6 bases for J; bases not matched to a gene: 9. The CDR3 loop is CATWTGGNGQPQHF. CDR3 DNA sequence: TGTGCCACTTGGACAGGGGGAAACGGTCAGCCCCAGCATTTT.

The gene calls are TRBV19 and TRBJ1-5, with a tentative D call TRBD1 (6 bases). This CDR3 contains 15 residues. V was trimmed by 2 bases and J by 2 bases, leaving 10 bases between them. Germline values: CDR1 LNHDA, CDR2 SQIVND (reference sequence). DNA of the CDR3: TGTGCCAGTAGTATAACAGGGCTGGGCAATCAGCCCCAGCATTTT. This encodes CASSITGLGNQPQHF.

V gene TRBV7-9 combines with J gene TRBJ2-3; 11 nucleotides agree with TRBD2. Per germline, CDR1 SEHNR and CDR2 FQNEAQ (reference sequence). The CDR3 runs 14 residues. J gave up 9 bases and V 4 bases, and 6 bases lay outside the gene matches. The CDR3 nucleotides read TGTGCCAGCAGCTCCGGACTAGCGGGTGGCACGCAGTATTTT. Protein sequence: CASSSGLAGGTQYF. Full variable domain (missing parts from reference TRBV7-9 and TRBJ2-3): DTGVSQNPRHKITKRGQNVTFRCDPISEHNRLYWYRQTLGQGPEFLTYFQNEAQLEKSRLLSDRFSAERPKGSFSTLEIQRTEQGDSAMYLCASSSGLAGGTQYFGPGTRLTVL.

The genes are TRBV7-2 and TRBJ2-2; D not resolved. Trimming took 0 bases from V and 4 from J, leaving 9 bases between them. Germline values: CDR1 SGHTA, CDR2 FQGNSA. This CDR3 is built from 15 residues. The CDR3 spells CASSLARSGTGELFF. The CDR3 nucleotides read TGTGCCAGCAGCTTAGCTAGATCGGGCACCGGGGAGCTGTTTTTT.

The chain has TRBV9 and TRBJ2-2, with 7 bases that match TRBD1. Germline CDR1 reads SGDLS; CDR2 reads YYNGEE. V gave up 3 bases and J gave up 7 bases; unmatched junction bases: 9. The CDR3 covers 15 residues. As DNA, the CDR3 is TGTGCCAGCAGCGGAGACAGGGTCAGGAGCGGGGAGCTGTTTTTT. Translated: CASSGDRVRSGELFF.

The chain links TRBV7-2 to TRBJ1-3, with a tentative D call TRBD1 (6 bases). This CDR3 region has 13 residues. From germline, CDR1 is SGHTA and CDR2 FQGNSA. The V end lost 4 bases, the J end lost 9 bases, and 13 bases lay between the germline ends. DNA for the CDR3: TGTGCCAGCAGCTCCACAGGGATCGGCACCATATATTTT. Amino acid sequence: CASSSTGIGTIYF.

The V call is TRBV7-9, the J call TRBJ2-5; D call uncertain. V lost 5 bases to trimming and J lost 4 bases, with 5 bases between them. Germline CDR1 reads SEHNR; CDR2 reads FQNEAQ (reference sequence). This CDR3 spans 11 amino acids. CDR3 bases: TGTGCCAGCAGCCTATTAGAGACCCAGTACTTC. It translates to CASSLLETQYF.

The chain joins TRBV19 to TRBJ1-5; the match to TRBD1 covers 12 bases. Germline assignment: CDR1 LNHDA and CDR2 SQIVND (reference sequence). CDR3 length: 18 residues. Trimming cost V 5 bases and J 1 base; bases outside gene matches: 9. The CDR3 region has the DNA TGTGCCAGTAGTTACGGGACAGGGGGCAGTGGGAGCAATCAGCCCCAGCATTTT. Amino acids: CASSYGTGGSGSNQPQHF.

The chain joins TRBV5-6 to TRBJ1-5; no clear D. Between the trimmed V and J ends, which lost 0 bases and 2 bases, there was a span of 12 bases. This CDR3 region has 16 residues. CDR1 is SGHDT, CDR2 YYEEEE, per germline. The CDR3 DNA reads as TGTGCCAGCAGCTTGGCCCGGGGTTTGCGCAATCAGCCCCAGCATTTT. Residues: CASSLARGLRNQPQHF.

The chain uses TRBV7-2 and TRBJ2-7, with 10 nucleotides matching TRBD2. Germline V gene lookup returns CDR1 SGHTA and CDR2 FQGNSA. V was clipped by 1 base and J by 2 bases; unmatched bases: 2. The CDR3 has 15 amino acids. The CDR3 here is CASSLGAGGAYEQYF. DNA of the CDR3: TGTGCCAGCAGCTTAGGAGCGGGGGGGGCCTACGAGCAGTACTTC. The full variable domain, with the rest looked up from reference TRBV7-2 and TRBJ2-7, is GAGVSQSPSNKVTEKGKDVELRCDPISGHTALYWYRQSLGQGLEFLIYFQGNSAPDKSGLPSDRFSAERTGGSVSTLTIQRTQQEDSAVYLCASSLGAGGAYEQYFGPGTRLTVT.

The rearrangement links TRBV6-5 to TRBJ1-1; D remains unclear. This CDR3 contains 16 residues. CDR1 is MNHEY, CDR2 SVGAGI, per germline. Trimming took off 2 bases at V and 1 base at J, with 14 bases between the two ends. The CDR3 nucleotides read TGTGCCAGCAGTTACCCGGGTATAGGAGGGAACACTGAAGCTTTCTTT. This translates into CASSYPGIGGNTEAFF.

The chain uses TRBV4-3 and TRBJ2-3; D possibly corresponds to TRBD2 (6 bases). The CDR3 spans 17 residues. V was trimmed by 0 bases and J by 2 bases, leaving 15 bases between them. Germline CDR1 reads LGHNA; CDR2 reads YSLEER. In DNA form, the CDR3 reads TGCGCCAGCAGCCAAGATGGGCTAGCGCTTAACACAGATACGCAGTATTTT. Its protein product is CASSQDGLALNTDTQYF.

The chain is built from TRBV19 and TRBJ1-4; 7 bases agree with TRBD1. CDR1 is LNHDA and CDR2 is SQIVND in the germline V gene (reference sequence). Unmatched junction bases numbered 4, after V lost 7 bases and J lost 2 bases. This CDR3 is built from 14 residues. The CDR3 loop is CASTQQGTNEKLFF. CDR3 coding DNA: TGTGCCAGTACCCAACAGGGGACTAATGAAAAACTGTTTTTT.

The rearrangement uses TRBV7-2 and TRBJ2-5; TRBD1 matches at 10 bases. The V gene end was trimmed by 1 base and the J gene end by 11 bases; junction bases not matched to a gene: 10. From germline, CDR1 is SGHTA and CDR2 FQGNSA. This CDR3 is 15 amino acids long. The chain's CDR3 is CASSLGQGAQEKQYF. The CDR3 DNA follows: TGTGCCAGCAGCTTAGGACAGGGGGCGCAGGAGAAACAGTACTTC.

V gene TRBV2 combines with J gene TRBJ1-6; 8 bases fit TRBD1. Losses at the gene ends were 6 bases for V and 5 bases for J; bases not matched to a gene: 6. Germline V lookup: CDR1 SNHLY, CDR2 FYNNEI. The CDR3 contains 15 residues. The CDR3 coding sequence is TGTGCCAGCAGGGTTGAGGGACAGGATAATTCACCCCTCCACTTT. The encoded protein is CASRVEGQDNSPLHF.

The chain recombines TRBV7-3 with TRBJ2-3, with 7 bases aligning to TRBD2. The CDR3 loop spans 15 amino acids. Per the germline V gene, CDR1 is SGHTA and CDR2 is FQGTGA. Trimming cost V 0 bases and J 0 bases; bases outside gene matches: 0. The CDR3 is CASSLTRGSTDTQYF. The CDR3, as DNA: TGTGCCAGCAGCTTAACGCGGGGGAGCACAGATACGCAGTATTTT. Together with reference TRBV7-3 and TRBJ2-3, the CDR3 gives the full variable domain: GAGVSQTPSNKVTEKGKYVELRCDPISGHTALYWYRQSLGQGPEFLIYFQGTGAADDSGLPNDRFFAVRPEGSVSTLKIQRTERGDSAVYLCASSLTRGSTDTQYFGPGTRLTVL.

The chain employs TRBV6-5 and TRBJ2-7; D gene unclear. Germline V lookup: CDR1 MNHEY, CDR2 SVGAGI. The CDR3 contains 11 residues. V lost 10 bases and J 4 bases, leaving 11 bases between the germline ends. The CDR3 nucleotides read TGTGCCACCTTACTCATGTACGAGCAGTACTTC. Amino acids: CATLLMYEQYF.

V and J are TRBV7-9 and TRBJ2-1; 9 bases match TRBD1. The CDR3 totals 17 residues. V shed 4 bases, J shed 7 bases, and the junction held 14 bases outside the gene matches. Germline V lookup: CDR1 SEHNR, CDR2 FQNEAQ (reference sequence). The CDR3 DNA follows: TGTGCCAGCAGCTCGACAGGGGGGAGACCTACGGGAAATGAGCAGTTCTTC. Its translation: CASSSTGGRPTGNEQFF.

The rearrangement links TRBV7-9 to TRBJ1-2, with D perhaps TRBD1 (5 bases). V was shortened by 5 bases and J by 2 bases, with 9 bases between the two germline ends. The CDR3 has 13 residues. The germline gives CDR1 SEHNR, CDR2 FQNEAQ (reference sequence). CDR3 protein: CASSDGGNYGYTF. Here the CDR3 DNA reads TGTGCCAGCAGCGACGGGGGAAACTATGGCTACACCTTC. The full variable domain, its missing parts supplied by reference TRBV7-9 and TRBJ1-2, is DTGVSQNPRHKITKRGQNVTFRCDPISEHNRLYWYRQTLGQGPEFLTYFQNEAQLEKSRLLSDRFSAERPKGSFSTLEIQRTEQGDSAMYLCASSDGGNYGYTFGSGTRLTVV.

V and J are TRBV5-8 and TRBJ1-1; 9 nucleotides agree with TRBD1. Looked up from germline, CDR1 is SGHTS and CDR2 is YDEGEE. The CDR3 is made up of 17 amino acids. V was clipped by 4 bases and J by 0 bases; unmatched bases: 10. CDR3 protein: CASSRQGGWQMNTEAFF. The CDR3, as DNA: TGTGCCAGCAGCCGACAGGGGGGGTGGCAAATGAACACTGAAGCTTTCTTT.

V gene TRBV3-1 (or the pseudogene TRBV3-2) combines with J gene TRBJ2-7; 10 nucleotides agree with TRBD2. The CDR3 consists of 15 residues. Germline lookup yields CDR1 LGHDT and CDR2 YNNKEL (reference sequence). Trimming at V came to 4 bases and at J to 2 bases, leaving 5 bases not matched to a gene. The CDR3 is CASSLASGGAYEQYF. The CDR3 coding sequence is TGTGCCAGCAGCCTAGCTAGCGGGGGAGCCTACGAGCAGTACTTC.

The sample holds a few counts of this clone. The CDR3 DNA reads TGTGCCAGCAGTTACGAGAGGCAACAGCCCCAGCATTTT. Translation: CASSYERQQPQHF. This rearrangement joins TRBV6-5 to TRBJ1-5; D call uncertain. This CDR3 has 13 residues. Trimming stripped 2 bases from V and 7 bases from J, with 9 bases between. CDR1 and CDR2 (germline): MNHEY, SVGAGI.